This TCR beta chain was profiled in a study of blood T cell repertoires in COVID-19 (dated by TCRdb to about 2020). As for the study more broadly: Samples covering the acute and convalescent phases of COVID-19 were provided by collaborators in the United States, Italy and Spain. The material from the prospective study consisted of cDNA or gDNA derived from T cells, B-cell-depleted T cells, or PBMCs. Subjects who had been exposed to COVID-19, were actively infected with it, or had recovered from it provided the deeply sampled blood TCRbeta repertoires that made up the dataset. The repertoires were released in a freely available public database intended as a resource for research on the immune response to SARS-CoV-2. The samples were drawn from two sources: the first 160 participants of the ongoing ImmuneRACE study, and 1,200 or so subjects contributed by 6 global collaborators. Nearly every sample came with metadata listing a de-identified subject ID, COVID-19 status, age in years and sex. Where available, HLA class I and class II types were taken from metadata supplied by the sample provider and were not determined by assay-based typing.

General study outcomes and caveats: How much clinical and demographic metadata was included differed by source and by participant, and the metadata was provided uncurated.

A remark on this clone: There is no known antigen for this receptor. No qualities accompany the bases; no much larger clone lies one base away.

TCRbeta CDR3 regions were amplified from genomic DNA by means of the immunoSEQ Assay, a bias-controlled multiplex PCR. The original methods were these. Nucleated cell counts per sample were estimated from amplification of reference gene primers within the assay. To quantify the absolute abundance of each unique TCRbeta CDR3 rearrangement, sequence reads were collapsed and filtered. For each sample, productive Simpson clonality was calculated as the square root of Simpson's diversity index across productive rearrangements. This is the immuneACCESS table as TCRdb keeps it, with only in-frame sequences that have V and J called. A part of the clones is gone; compared with another copy, unresolved V genes explain less than half, and the rest is unexplained. Clone size and V and J calls were adopted from that table, with D and trimming inferred from the DNA. The sample table shows 35,000 to 45,000 clones, and 80% to 90% are seen once. The top ten constitute under 5.5% of the sample.

The CDR3 starts with the cysteine, ends with the phenylalanine, and has 17 residues. CDR3 DNA is the only sequence kept; it has 51 bases, read in frame from the first base. At the junction V is shortened by 0 bases and J by 6 bases; bases outside the gene matches: 10. The germline V gene (reference sequence) sets CDR1 to LNHNV and CDR2 to YYDKDF. The collaborating institutions used their own protocols to collect whole blood in K2EDTA tubes. For TCRbeta analysis, collaborator samples were shipped as frozen whole blood, as isolated PBMCs, or as DNA extracted from either sample type. Sample: peripheral blood. The receptor comes from a man aged 35-49 years with active COVID-19. This sequence uses TRBV15 and TRBJ2-1; 8 middle bases align to TRBD2. In nucleotides, the sequence is TGTGCCACCAGCAGAGATCGCGGCGGGAGGAGATCCAATGAGCAGTTCTTC. This translates into CATSRDRGGRRSNEQFF.